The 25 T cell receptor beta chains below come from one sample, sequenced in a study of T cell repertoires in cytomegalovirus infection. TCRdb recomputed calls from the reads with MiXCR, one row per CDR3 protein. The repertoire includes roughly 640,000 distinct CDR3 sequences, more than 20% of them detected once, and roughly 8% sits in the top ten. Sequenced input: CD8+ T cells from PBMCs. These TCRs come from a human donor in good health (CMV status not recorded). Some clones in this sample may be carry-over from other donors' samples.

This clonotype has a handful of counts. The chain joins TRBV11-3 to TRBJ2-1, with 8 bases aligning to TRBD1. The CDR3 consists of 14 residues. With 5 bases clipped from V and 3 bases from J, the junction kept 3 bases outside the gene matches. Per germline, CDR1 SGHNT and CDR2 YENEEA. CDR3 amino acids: CASSSDRGYNEQFF. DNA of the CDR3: TGTGCCAGCAGCAGTGACAGGGGCTACAATGAGCAGTTCTTC.

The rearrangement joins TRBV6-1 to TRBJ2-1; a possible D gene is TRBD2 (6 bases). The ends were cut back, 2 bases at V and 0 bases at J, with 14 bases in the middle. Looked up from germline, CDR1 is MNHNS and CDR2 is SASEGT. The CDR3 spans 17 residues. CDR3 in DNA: TGTGCCAGCAGTGAATACGGGAGTAAGACCTCCTACAATGAGCAGTTCTTC. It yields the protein CASSEYGSKTSYNEQFF.

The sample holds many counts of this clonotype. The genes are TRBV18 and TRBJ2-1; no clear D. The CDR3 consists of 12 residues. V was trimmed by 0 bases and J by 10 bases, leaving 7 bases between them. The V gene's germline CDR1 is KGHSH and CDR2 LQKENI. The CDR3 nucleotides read TGTGCCAGCTCACCACCCGGGCTCGAGCAGTTCTTC. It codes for CASSPPGLEQFF.

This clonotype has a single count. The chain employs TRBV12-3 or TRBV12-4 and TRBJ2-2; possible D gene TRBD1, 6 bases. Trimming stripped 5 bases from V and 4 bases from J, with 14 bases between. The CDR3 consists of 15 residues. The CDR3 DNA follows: TGTGCCAGCAGTCCCAGACAGGAATTCACCGGGGAGCTGTTTTTT. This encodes CASSPRQEFTGELFF.

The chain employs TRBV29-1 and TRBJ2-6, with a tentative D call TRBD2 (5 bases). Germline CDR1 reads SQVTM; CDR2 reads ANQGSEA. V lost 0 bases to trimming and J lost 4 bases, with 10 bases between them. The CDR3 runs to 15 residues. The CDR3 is CSVEDRGSGANVLTF. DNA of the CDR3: TGCAGCGTTGAAGATCGGGGATCAGGGGCCAACGTCCTGACTTTC.

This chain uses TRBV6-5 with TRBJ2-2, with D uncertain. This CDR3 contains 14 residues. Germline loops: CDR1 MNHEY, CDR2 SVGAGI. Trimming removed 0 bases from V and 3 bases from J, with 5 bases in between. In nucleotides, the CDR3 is TGTGCCAGCAGTTACTCACAGTACACCGGGGAGCTGTTTTTT. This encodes CASSYSQYTGELFF.

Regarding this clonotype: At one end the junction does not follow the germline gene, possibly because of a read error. CDR3 region: CVSSLAQTPSTDTQYF. The CDR3 DNA follows: TGTGTCAGCAGCTTGGCCCAAACCCCTAGCACAGATACGCAGTATTTT. This chain joins TRBV5-5 and TRBJ2-3; D ambiguous. The CDR3 is 16 amino acids. CDR1 is SGHKS and CDR2 is YYEKEE in the germline V gene (reference sequence).

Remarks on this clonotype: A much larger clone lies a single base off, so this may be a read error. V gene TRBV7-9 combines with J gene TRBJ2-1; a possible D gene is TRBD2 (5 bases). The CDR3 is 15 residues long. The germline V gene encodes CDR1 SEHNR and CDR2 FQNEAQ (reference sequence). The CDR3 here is CASTVTDSSYNEEFF. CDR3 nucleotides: TGTGCCAGCACCGTCACGGACTCTTCCTACAATGAGGAGTTCTTC.

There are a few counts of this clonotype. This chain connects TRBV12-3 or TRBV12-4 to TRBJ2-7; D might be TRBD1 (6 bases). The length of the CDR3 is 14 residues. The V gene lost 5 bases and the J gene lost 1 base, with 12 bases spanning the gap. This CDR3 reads CASSATGKSYEQYF. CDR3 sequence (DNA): TGTGCCAGCAGTGCCACAGGGAAGTCCTACGAGCAGTACTTC.

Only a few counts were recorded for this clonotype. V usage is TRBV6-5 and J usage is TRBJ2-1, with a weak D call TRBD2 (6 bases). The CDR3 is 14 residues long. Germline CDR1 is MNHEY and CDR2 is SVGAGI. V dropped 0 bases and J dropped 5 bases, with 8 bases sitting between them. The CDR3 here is CASSYSSGDNEQFF. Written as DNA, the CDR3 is TGTGCCAGCAGTTACTCTAGCGGAGACAATGAGCAGTTCTTC.

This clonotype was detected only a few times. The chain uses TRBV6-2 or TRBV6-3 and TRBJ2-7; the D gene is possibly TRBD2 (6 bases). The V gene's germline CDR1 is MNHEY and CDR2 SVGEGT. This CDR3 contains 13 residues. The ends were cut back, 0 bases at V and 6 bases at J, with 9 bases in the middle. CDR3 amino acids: CASSYSRDVEQYV. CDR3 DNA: TGTGCCAGCAGTTACTCGCGGGATGTCGAGCAGTACGTC.

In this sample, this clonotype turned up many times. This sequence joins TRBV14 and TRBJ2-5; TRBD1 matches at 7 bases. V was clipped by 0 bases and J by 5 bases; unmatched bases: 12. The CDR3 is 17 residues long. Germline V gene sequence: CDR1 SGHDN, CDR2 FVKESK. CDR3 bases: TGTGCCAGCAGCCAAGACCCGAATAACAGGGGCCGGGAGACCCAGTACTTC. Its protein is CASSQDPNNRGRETQYF.

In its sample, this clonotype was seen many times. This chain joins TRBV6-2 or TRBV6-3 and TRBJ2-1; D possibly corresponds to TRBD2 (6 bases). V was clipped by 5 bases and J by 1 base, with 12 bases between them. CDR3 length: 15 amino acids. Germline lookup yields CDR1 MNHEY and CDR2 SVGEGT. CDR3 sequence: CASSRGAVSYNEQFF. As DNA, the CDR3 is TGTGCCAGCAGTCGCGGGGCGGTTTCCTACAATGAGCAGTTCTTC.

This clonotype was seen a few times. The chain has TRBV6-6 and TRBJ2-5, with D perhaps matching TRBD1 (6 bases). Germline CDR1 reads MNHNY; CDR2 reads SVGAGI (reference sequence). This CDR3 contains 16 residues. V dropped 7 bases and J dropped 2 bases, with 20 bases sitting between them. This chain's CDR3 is CASTAQGPMFQETQYF. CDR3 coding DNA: TGTGCCAGCACCGCACAGGGTCCCATGTTTCAAGAGACCCAGTACTTC.

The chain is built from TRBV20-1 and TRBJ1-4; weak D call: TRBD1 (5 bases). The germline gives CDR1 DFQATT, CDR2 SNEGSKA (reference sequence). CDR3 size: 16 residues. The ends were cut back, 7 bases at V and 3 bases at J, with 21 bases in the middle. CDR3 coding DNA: TGCAGTGTCGAGACGCGGGACGGGCCATCTAATGAAAAACTGTTTTTT. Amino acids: CSVETRDGPSNEKLFF.

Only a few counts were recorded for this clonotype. Written as DNA, the CDR3 is TGCAGCGTTGATGTTGGGGAAGAGACCCAGTACTTC. Its protein product is CSVDVGEETQYF. The rearrangement uses TRBV29-1 and TRBJ2-5, with no clear D. Germline V lookup: CDR1 SQVTM, CDR2 ANQGSEA. CDR3 length: 12 amino acids. V dropped 3 bases and J dropped 3 bases, with 8 bases sitting between them. Combining the CDR3 with reference TRBV29-1 and TRBJ2-5 gives the whole variable domain SAVISQKPSRDICQRGTSLTIQCQVDSQVTMMFWYRQQPGQSLTLIATANQGSEATYESGFVIDKFPISRPNLTFSTLTVSNMSPEDSSIYLCSVDVGEETQYFGPGTRLLVL.

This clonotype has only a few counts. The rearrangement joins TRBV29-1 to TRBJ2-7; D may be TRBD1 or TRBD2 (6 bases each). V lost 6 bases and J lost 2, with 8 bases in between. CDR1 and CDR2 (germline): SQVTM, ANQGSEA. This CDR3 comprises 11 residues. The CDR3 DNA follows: TGCAGCGTGGAGGGGGCCTACGAGCAGTACTTC. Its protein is CSVEGAYEQYF.

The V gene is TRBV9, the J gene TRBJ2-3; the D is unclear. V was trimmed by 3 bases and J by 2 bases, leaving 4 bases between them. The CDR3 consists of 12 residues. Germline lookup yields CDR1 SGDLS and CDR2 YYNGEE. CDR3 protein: CASSGFTDTQYF. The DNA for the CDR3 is TGTGCCAGCAGCGGCTTCACAGATACGCAGTATTTT.

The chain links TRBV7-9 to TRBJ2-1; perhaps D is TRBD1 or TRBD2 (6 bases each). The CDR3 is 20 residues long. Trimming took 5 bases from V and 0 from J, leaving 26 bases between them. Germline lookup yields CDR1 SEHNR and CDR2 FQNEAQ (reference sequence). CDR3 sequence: CASSRPSGATRPLSYNEQFF. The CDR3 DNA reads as TGTGCCAGCAGCCGTCCGTCGGGGGCGACCCGCCCTCTCTCCTACAATGAGCAGTTCTTC.

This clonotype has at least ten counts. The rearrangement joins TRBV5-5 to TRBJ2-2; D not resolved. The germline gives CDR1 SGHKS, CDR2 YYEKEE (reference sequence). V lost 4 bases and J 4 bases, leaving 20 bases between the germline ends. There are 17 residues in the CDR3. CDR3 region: CASSDVLFPTSTGELFF. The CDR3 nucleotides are TGTGCCAGCAGCGATGTCTTATTTCCAACGTCCACCGGGGAGCTGTTTTTT.

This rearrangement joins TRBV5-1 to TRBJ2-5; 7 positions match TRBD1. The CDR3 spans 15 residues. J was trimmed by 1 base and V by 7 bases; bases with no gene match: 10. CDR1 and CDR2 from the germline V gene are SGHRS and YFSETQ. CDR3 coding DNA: TGCGCCAGCCGGTCTCAAGGGACAGTCCAAGAGACCCAGTACTTC. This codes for CASRSQGTVQETQYF.

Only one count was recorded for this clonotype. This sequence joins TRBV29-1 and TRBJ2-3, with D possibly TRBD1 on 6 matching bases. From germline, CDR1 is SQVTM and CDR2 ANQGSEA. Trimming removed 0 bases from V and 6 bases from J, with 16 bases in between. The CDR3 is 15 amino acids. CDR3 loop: CSVEEGGRGWDTQYF. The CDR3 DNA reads TGCAGCGTTGAAGAAGGCGGCAGGGGCTGGGATACGCAGTATTTT.

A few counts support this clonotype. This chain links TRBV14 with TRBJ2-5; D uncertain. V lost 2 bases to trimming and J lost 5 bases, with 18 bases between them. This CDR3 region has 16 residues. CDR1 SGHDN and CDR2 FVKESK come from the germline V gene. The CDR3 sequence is CASSQTSRSRWETQYF. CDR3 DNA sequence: TGTGCCAGCAGCCAAACCTCCAGAAGTAGATGGGAGACCCAGTACTTC. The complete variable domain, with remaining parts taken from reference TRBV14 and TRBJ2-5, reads EAGVTQFPSHSVIEKGQTVTLRCDPISGHDNLYWYRRVMGKEIKFLLHFVKESKQDESGMPNNRFLAERTGGTYSTLKVQPAELEDSGVYFCASSQTSRSRWETQYFGPGTRLLVL.

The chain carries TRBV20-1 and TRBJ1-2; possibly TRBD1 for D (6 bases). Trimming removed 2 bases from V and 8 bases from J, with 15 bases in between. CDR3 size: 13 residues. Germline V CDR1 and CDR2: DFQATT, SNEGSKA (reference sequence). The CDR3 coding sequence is TGCAGTGCTAGATCCCCGACAGGCCTCGGCTACACCTTC. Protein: CSARSPTGLGYTF.

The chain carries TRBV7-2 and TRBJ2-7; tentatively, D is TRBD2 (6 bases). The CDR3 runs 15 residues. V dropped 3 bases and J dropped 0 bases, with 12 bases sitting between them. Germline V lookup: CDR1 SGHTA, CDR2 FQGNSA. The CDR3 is CASSFRGAASYEQYF. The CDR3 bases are TGTGCCAGCAGCTTCCGCGGGGCGGCCTCCTACGAGCAGTACTTC.